One and the same sample provided the 26 T cell receptor beta chains below, sequenced in a study of T cells after yellow fever vaccination. TCRdb called the 5' RACE reads again in MiXCR, with one record for every CDR3 protein. The data hold around 230,000 distinct CDR3 sequences, with 6.5% to 7.5% observed a single time. Sequenced material: CD4+ T cells sorted from PBMCs, taken on the day of the yellow fever booster vaccination. The receptors come from a man aged 25-45 years who received the YFV17D yellow fever vaccine.

In its sample, this clonotype was seen a few times. V and J are TRBV20-1 and TRBJ1-1; D gene uncertain. This CDR3 spans 11 amino acids. V lost 0 bases and J 6 bases, leaving 5 bases between the germline ends. In germline, CDR1 is DFQATT, CDR2 SNEGSKA (reference sequence). In DNA form, the CDR3 reads TGCAGTGCTAGAGATCCACCTGAAGCTTTCTTT. Its protein is CSARDPPEAFF.

This clonotype was counted a few times. The rearrangement joins TRBV10-3 to TRBJ2-7; 8 nucleotides line up with TRBD2. Germline assignment: CDR1 ENHRY and CDR2 SYGVKD. With 2 bases clipped from V and 4 bases from J, the junction kept 7 bases outside the gene matches. This CDR3 region has 15 residues. The CDR3 region is CAISEGQREPYEQYF. The CDR3 nucleotides read TGTGCCATCAGTGAGGGGCAGCGGGAGCCTTACGAGCAGTACTTC.

This clonotype was seen more than once but under ten times. V is TRBV9 and J is TRBJ2-5, with 7 nucleotides matching TRBD2. V lost 4 bases to trimming and J lost 5 bases; unmatched junction nucleotides: 14. CDR3 length equals 16 residues. Germline V gene data show CDR1 as SGDLS and CDR2 as YYNGEE. CDR3 DNA sequence: TGTGCCAGCAGCTTAAGCGGGACCCAGGGAGAGGAGACCCAGTACTTC. Translated: CASSLSGTQGEETQYF. The whole variable domain, filled in from reference TRBV9 and TRBJ2-5, reads DSGVTQTPKHLITATGQRVTLRCSPRSGDLSVYWYQQSLDQGLQFLIQYYNGEERAKGNILERFSAQQFPDLHSELNLSSLELGDSALYFCASSLSGTQGEETQYFGPGTRLLVL.

The sample holds a few counts of this clonotype. CDR3 nucleotides: TGTGCCAGCAAACTCGGGACAGAGGGAAACATTCAGTACTTC. Its translation is CASKLGTEGNIQYF. The J gene is TRBJ2-4, the V gene TRBV12-3 or TRBV12-4; 7 bases fit TRBD1. The CDR3 covers 14 residues. J gave up 6 bases and V 7 bases, and 9 bases lay outside the gene matches.

At least ten counts were recorded for this clonotype. This sequence joins TRBV5-1 and TRBJ2-2; D assignment may be TRBD1 or TRBD2 (5 bases each). In germline, CDR1 is SGHRS, CDR2 YFSETQ. CDR3 length equals 15 residues. V lost 2 bases and J 7 bases, leaving 15 bases between the germline ends. The CDR3: CASSFWDVEGGELFF. The DNA of the CDR3 is TGCGCCAGCAGCTTTTGGGACGTAGAGGGCGGGGAGCTGTTTTTT.

As regards this clonotype: This may stem from a read error, because a much larger clone lies one nucleotide away. This chain links TRBV6-5 with TRBJ2-1, with 14 bases fitting TRBD2. The V gene's germline CDR1 is MNHEY and CDR2 SVGAGI. Trimming at V came to 4 bases and at J to 4 bases, leaving 0 bases not matched to a gene. CDR3 length equals 15 residues. CDR3 protein: CASSWTSGRYNEQFF. The CDR3 DNA sequence: TGTGCCAGCAGTTGGACTAGCGGGAGGTACAATGAGCAGTTCTTC.

This clonotype was detected only a few times. V gene TRBV5-1 combines with J gene TRBJ2-2; 8 bases are shared with TRBD2. This CDR3 is 16 amino acids long. With V trimmed by 4 bases and J by 7 bases, 12 bases remained unmatched. Germline V gene sequence: CDR1 SGHRS, CDR2 YFSETQ. The CDR3 bases are TGCGCCAGCAGCATCACCGGGACTAGTCTTGGCGGGGAGCTGTTTTTT. Encoded protein: CASSITGTSLGGELFF.

In its sample, this clonotype was seen a few times. V is TRBV29-1 and J is TRBJ2-7; D call uncertain. CDR3 length equals 13 residues. Germline V gene lookup returns CDR1 SQVTM and CDR2 ANQGSEA. Trimming shortened V by 4 bases and J by 2 bases, and 12 bases separated the two germline ends. The CDR3, as DNA: TGCAGCGTTGGACGGACGGAAACCTACGAGCAGTACTTC. Translated: CSVGRTETYEQYF.

This clonotype came up many times. The chain couples TRBV5-1 to TRBJ2-1; D perhaps matches TRBD1 (5 bases). The CDR3 runs to 14 residues. V was cut by 0 bases and J by 6 bases, with 10 bases left in between. Per germline, CDR1 SGHRS and CDR2 YFSETQ. The CDR3 DNA reads as TGCGCCAGCAGCTTGGCCCCTGGGGCCAATGAGCAGTTCTTC. It translates to CASSLAPGANEQFF.

This clonotype was seen a few times. The chain couples TRBV18 to TRBJ2-7; D is uncertain. V shed 2 bases and J shed 3 bases, with 8 bases lying between them. Per germline, CDR1 KGHSH and CDR2 LQKENI. The CDR3 length is 13 residues. CDR3 nucleotide sequence: TGTGCCAGCTCACCATCCGTCGGCTACGAGCAGTACTTC. It translates to CASSPSVGYEQYF. The whole variable domain, filled in from reference TRBV18 and TRBJ2-7, reads NAGVMQNPRHLVRRRGQEARLRCSPMKGHSHVYWYRQLPEEGLKFMVYLQKENIIDESGMPKERFSAEFPKEGPSILRIQQVVRGDSAAYFCASSPSVGYEQYFGPGTRLTVT.

This clonotype turned up a few times. J is TRBJ2-1 and V is TRBV2; D unclear. The CDR3 is made up of 14 amino acids. The V gene's germline CDR1 is SNHLY and CDR2 FYNNEI. V lost 4 bases to trimming and J lost 6 bases, with 13 bases between them. CDR3 in amino acids: CASSGASILNEQFF. In nucleotides, the CDR3 is TGTGCCAGCAGTGGAGCGTCAATCCTCAATGAGCAGTTCTTC.

This clonotype has more than one count but fewer than ten. The J gene is TRBJ1-1, the V gene TRBV10-2, with a tentative D call TRBD1 (5 bases). Looked up from germline, CDR1 is WSHSY and CDR2 is SAAADI. Trimming left V 6 bases short and J 3 bases short, with 11 bases between. The CDR3 is 13 amino acids. The DNA for the CDR3 is TGCGCCAGCAGGGAGGACATTTACACTGAAGCTTTCTTT. This codes for CASREDIYTEAFF.

In its sample, this clonotype was seen many times. The rearrangement uses TRBV7-2 and TRBJ2-5; 8 nucleotides line up with TRBD2. CDR1 and CDR2 (germline): SGHTA, FQGNSA. The length of the CDR3 is 16 residues. The trim removed 8 bases at V and 5 bases at J, leaving 16 bases unmatched. CDR3 protein: CASSQREYRFWETQYF. CDR3 bases: TGTGCCAGCTCGCAGCGGGAGTATAGGTTTTGGGAGACCCAGTACTTC.

There are many counts of this clonotype. V and J are TRBV7-3 and TRBJ2-3; weak D call: TRBD2 (7 bases). Trimming shortened V by 2 bases and J by 2 bases, and 11 bases separated the two germline ends. The CDR3 loop spans 15 amino acids. Germline V lookup: CDR1 SGHTA, CDR2 FQGTGA. In DNA, the CDR3 is TGTGCCAGCAGCTTAGGGGGGGCGTTCACAGATACGCAGTATTTT. Protein product: CASSLGGAFTDTQYF. Together with reference TRBV7-3 and TRBJ2-3, the CDR3 gives the full variable domain: GAGVSQTPSNKVTEKGKYVELRCDPISGHTALYWYRQSLGQGPEFLIYFQGTGAADDSGLPNDRFFAVRPEGSVSTLKIQRTERGDSAVYLCASSLGGAFTDTQYFGPGTRLTVL.

A few counts support this clonotype. The genes are TRBV11-2 and TRBJ2-7, with D perhaps TRBD2 (5 bases). V was pared by 3 bases and J by 3 bases, with 18 bases between. CDR3 length: 16 amino acids. CDR1 is SGHAT, CDR2 FQNNGV, per germline. In nucleotides, the CDR3 is TGTGCCAGCAGCTTCCGATACCAGCGGACGATCTACGAGCAGTACTTC. This translates into CASSFRYQRTIYEQYF. The full variable domain, its missing parts supplied by reference TRBV11-2 and TRBJ2-7, is EAGVAQSPRYKIIEKRQSVAFWCNPISGHATLYWYQQILGQGPKLLIQFQNNGVVDDSQLPKDRFSAERLKGVDSTLKIQPAKLEDSAVYLCASSFRYQRTIYEQYFGPGTRLTVT.

The V call is TRBV5-1, the J call TRBJ2-1, with D possibly called TRBD1 or TRBD2 (5 bases each). The germline V and J ends were trimmed by 4 bases and 13 bases, with 12 bases remaining between them. CDR1 and CDR2 (germline): SGHRS, YFSETQ. CDR3 length: 11 residues. This chain's CDR3 is CASSPGPQQFF. CDR3 sequence (DNA): TGCGCCAGCAGCCCGGGACCACAACAGTTCTTC.

Many counts were recorded for this clonotype. V is TRBV20-1 and J is TRBJ2-3; 13 nucleotides line up with TRBD2. V dropped 5 bases and J dropped 3; count of bases not matched to a gene: 5. The CDR3 totals 15 residues. Germline assignment: CDR1 DFQATT and CDR2 SNEGSKA (reference sequence). The CDR3 bases are TGCAGTGCTGCCAAGACTAGCGGGAGGACAGATACGCAGTATTTT. Translating gives CSAAKTSGRTDTQYF.

This clonotype has ten or more counts. The chain couples TRBV5-1 to TRBJ1-1; D possibly corresponds to TRBD1 (6 bases). With 0 bases removed from V and 3 bases from J, the gap between germline ends came to 12 bases. Germline V CDR1 and CDR2: SGHRS, YFSETQ. The CDR3 is 15 residues long. The CDR3 sequence: CASSLGGGVHTEAFF. CDR3 nucleotide sequence: TGCGCCAGCAGCTTGGGAGGGGGGGTGCACACTGAAGCTTTCTTT. The full variable domain, completed using reference TRBV5-1 and TRBJ1-1, is KAGVTQTPRYLIKTRGQQVTLSCSPISGHRSVSWYQQTPGQGLQFLFEYFSETQRNKGNFPGRFSGRQFSNSRSEMNVSTLELGDSALYLCASSLGGGVHTEAFFGQGTRLTVV.

This clonotype has more than one count but fewer than ten. The chain links TRBV5-1 to TRBJ1-1, with no clear D. Trimming removed 4 bases at V and 2 bases at J, with 12 bases between. The CDR3 is 14 residues long. The germline V gene has CDR1 SGHRS and CDR2 YFSETQ. The CDR3 loop is CASSDGGINTEAFF. The CDR3 DNA reads as TGCGCCAGCAGCGATGGAGGTATAAACACTGAAGCTTTCTTT.

The chain uses TRBV6-1 and TRBJ1-2, with TRBD1 as a possible D gene (5 bases). Between the trimmed V and J ends, which lost 4 bases and 7 bases, there was a span of 19 bases. Germline CDR1 reads MNHNS; CDR2 reads SASEGT. The CDR3 consists of 15 residues. CDR3 DNA: TGTGCCAGCAGTGCCCTTCGGGGGGGTTTAGTTGGCTACACCTTC. Translating gives CASSALRGGLVGYTF.

The V gene is TRBV12-3 or TRBV12-4, the J gene TRBJ1-1; no reliable D call. CDR3 length: 11 amino acids. The V end lost 10 bases, the J end lost 6 bases, and 12 bases lay between the germline ends. Here the CDR3 reads CATRGRAEAFF. The CDR3 nucleotides are TGTGCCACCCGAGGTAGGGCTGAAGCTTTCTTT.

The chain has TRBV5-5 and TRBJ1-2, with TRBD1 matching 12 bases. V trimming: 0 bases; J trimming: 5 bases; junction bases outside the gene matches: 5. Germline V CDR1 and CDR2: SGHKS, YYEKEE (reference sequence). The CDR3 runs to 16 residues. CDR3 DNA: TGTGCCAGCAGCTTGGACGGGACAGGGGGCTGGTATGGCTACACCTTC. It yields the protein CASSLDGTGGWYGYTF. Full variable domain (rest looked up from reference TRBV5-5 and TRBJ1-2): DAGVTQSPTHLIKTRGQQVTLRCSPISGHKSVSWYQQVLGQGPQFIFQYYEKEERGRGNFPDRFSARQFPNYSSELNVNALLLGDSALYLCASSLDGTGGWYGYTFGSGTRLTVV.

This chain connects TRBV24-1 to TRBJ2-1; no clear D gene. The V gene's germline CDR1 is KGHDR and CDR2 SFDVKD. Trimming left V 1 base short and J 5 bases short, with 17 bases between. The CDR3 has 17 amino acids. Here the CDR3 DNA reads TGTGCCACCAGTGATTTTAAGATCGGCCAACCCCACAATGAGCAGTTCTTC. It translates to CATSDFKIGQPHNEQFF.

The chain couples TRBV29-1 to TRBJ1-3; D ambiguous. The ends were cut back, 7 bases at V and 4 bases at J, with 17 bases in the middle. Per the germline V gene, CDR1 is SQVTM and CDR2 is ANQGSEA. The CDR3 contains 14 residues. CDR3 nucleotide sequence: TGCAGCGCCTCGGCCCCAGGTTACGGAAACACCATATATTTT. This sequence encodes CSASAPGYGNTIYF.

The sample holds a few counts of this clonotype. The chain combines TRBV6-2 or TRBV6-3 with TRBJ1-5, with 10 bases fitting TRBD1. V lost 7 bases, J lost 5 bases, and 8 bases stayed unmatched. The CDR3 loop spans 15 amino acids. Germline lookup yields CDR1 MNHEY and CDR2 SVGEGT. CDR3 region: CASMEWDRGYQPQHF. The CDR3 coding sequence is TGTGCCAGCATGGAGTGGGACAGGGGTTATCAGCCCCAGCATTTT.

This clonotype has at least ten counts. V usage is TRBV7-2 and J usage is TRBJ2-1; the D gene could be TRBD1 or TRBD2 (6 bases each). This CDR3 spans 14 amino acids. CDR1 is SGHTA, CDR2 FQGNSA, per germline. Trimming left V 5 bases short and J 6 bases short, with 14 bases between. DNA of the CDR3: TGTGCCAGCAGCCCGGACGGGGGCACCAATGAGCAGTTCTTC. Protein: CASSPDGGTNEQFF. Full variable domain (missing parts from reference TRBV7-2 and TRBJ2-1): GAGVSQSPSNKVTEKGKDVELRCDPISGHTALYWYRQSLGQGLEFLIYFQGNSAPDKSGLPSDRFSAERTGGSVSTLTIQRTQQEDSAVYLCASSPDGGTNEQFFGPGTRLTVL.